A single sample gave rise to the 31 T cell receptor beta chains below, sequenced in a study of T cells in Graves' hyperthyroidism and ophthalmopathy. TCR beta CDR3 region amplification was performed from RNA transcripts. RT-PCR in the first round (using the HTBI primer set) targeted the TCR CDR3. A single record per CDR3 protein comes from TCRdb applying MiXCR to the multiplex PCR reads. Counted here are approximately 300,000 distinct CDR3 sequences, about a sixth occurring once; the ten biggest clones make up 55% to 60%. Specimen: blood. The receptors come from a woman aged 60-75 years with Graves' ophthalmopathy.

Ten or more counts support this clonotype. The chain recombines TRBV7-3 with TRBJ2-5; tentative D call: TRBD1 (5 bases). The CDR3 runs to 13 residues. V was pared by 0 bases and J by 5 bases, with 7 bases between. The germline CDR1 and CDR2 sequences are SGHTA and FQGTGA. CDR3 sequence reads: CASSLTYRETQYF. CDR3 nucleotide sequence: TGTGCCAGCAGCTTAACGTACAGGGAGACCCAGTACTTC. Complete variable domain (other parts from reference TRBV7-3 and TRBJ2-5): GAGVSQTPSNKVTEKGKYVELRCDPISGHTALYWYRQSLGQGPEFLIYFQGTGAADDSGLPNDRFFAVRPEGSVSTLKIQRTERGDSAVYLCASSLTYRETQYFGPGTRLLVL.

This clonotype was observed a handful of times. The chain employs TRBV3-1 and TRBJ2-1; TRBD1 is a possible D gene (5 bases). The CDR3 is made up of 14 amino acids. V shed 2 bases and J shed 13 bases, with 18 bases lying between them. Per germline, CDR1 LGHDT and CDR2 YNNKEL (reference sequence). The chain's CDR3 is CASSQKVAGLPQFF. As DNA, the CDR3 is TGTGCCAGCAGCCAAAAAGTGGCAGGGCTACCTCAGTTCTTC.

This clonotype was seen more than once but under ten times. CDR3 in amino acids: CASTPNSGSETQYF. CDR3 sequence (DNA): TGTGCCAGCACACCAAATAGCGGGAGCGAGACCCAGTACTTC. The chain combines TRBV9 with TRBJ2-5, with 9 bases fitting TRBD2. J was trimmed by 5 bases and V by 6 bases; bases with no gene match: 8. The CDR3 extends over 14 amino acids. Germline lookup yields CDR1 SGDLS and CDR2 YYNGEE. Combining the CDR3 with reference TRBV9 and TRBJ2-5 gives the whole variable domain DSGVTQTPKHLITATGQRVTLRCSPRSGDLSVYWYQQSLDQGLQFLIQYYNGEERAKGNILERFSAQQFPDLHSELNLSSLELGDSALYFCASTPNSGSETQYFGPGTRLLVL.

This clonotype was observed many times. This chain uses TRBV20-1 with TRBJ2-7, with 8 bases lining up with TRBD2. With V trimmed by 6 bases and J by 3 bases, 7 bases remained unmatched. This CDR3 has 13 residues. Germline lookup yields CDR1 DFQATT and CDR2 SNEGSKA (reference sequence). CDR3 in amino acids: CSAPTGGVYEQYF. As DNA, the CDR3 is TGCAGTGCCCCTACCGGGGGGGTCTACGAGCAGTACTTC.

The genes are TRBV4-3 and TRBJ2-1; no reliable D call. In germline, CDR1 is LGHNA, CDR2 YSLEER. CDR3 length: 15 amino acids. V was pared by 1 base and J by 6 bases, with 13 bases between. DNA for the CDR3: TGCGCCAGCAGCCAAGGTGGCCCCTTCCGCAATGAGCAGTTCTTC. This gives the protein CASSQGGPFRNEQFF.

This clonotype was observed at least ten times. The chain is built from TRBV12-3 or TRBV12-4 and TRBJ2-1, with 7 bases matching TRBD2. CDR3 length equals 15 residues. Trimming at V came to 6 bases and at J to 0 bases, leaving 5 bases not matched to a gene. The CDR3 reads CASSPVAGSYNEQFF. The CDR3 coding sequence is TGTGCCAGCAGCCCCGTAGCGGGCTCCTACAATGAGCAGTTCTTC.

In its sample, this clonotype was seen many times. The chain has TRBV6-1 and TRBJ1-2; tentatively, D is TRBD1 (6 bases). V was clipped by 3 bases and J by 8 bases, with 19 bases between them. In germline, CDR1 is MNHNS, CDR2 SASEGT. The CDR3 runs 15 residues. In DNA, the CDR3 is TGTGCCAGCAGTGACCTCCCAGGGGACCTAGGAGGCTACACCTTC. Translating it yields CASSDLPGDLGGYTF.

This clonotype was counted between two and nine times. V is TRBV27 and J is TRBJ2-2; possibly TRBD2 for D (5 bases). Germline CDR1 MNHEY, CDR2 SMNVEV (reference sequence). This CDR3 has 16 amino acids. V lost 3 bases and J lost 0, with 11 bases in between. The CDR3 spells CASSFLATANTGELFF. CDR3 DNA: TGTGCCAGCAGTTTTTTAGCGACTGCGAACACCGGGGAGCTGTTTTTT.

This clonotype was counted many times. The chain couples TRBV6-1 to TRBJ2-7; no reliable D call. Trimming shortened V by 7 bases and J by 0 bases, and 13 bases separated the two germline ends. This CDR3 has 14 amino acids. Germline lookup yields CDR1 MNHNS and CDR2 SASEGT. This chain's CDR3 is CASIGPDPSYEQYF. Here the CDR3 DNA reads TGTGCCAGCATAGGTCCCGATCCCTCCTACGAGCAGTACTTC.

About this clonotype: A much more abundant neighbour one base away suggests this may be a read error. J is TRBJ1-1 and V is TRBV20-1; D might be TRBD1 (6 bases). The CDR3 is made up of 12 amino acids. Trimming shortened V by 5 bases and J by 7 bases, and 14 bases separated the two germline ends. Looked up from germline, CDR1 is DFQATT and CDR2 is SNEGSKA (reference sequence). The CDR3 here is CSAQGPVDEAFF. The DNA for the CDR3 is TGCAGTGCTCAGGGGCCGGTTGATGAAGCTTTCTTT.

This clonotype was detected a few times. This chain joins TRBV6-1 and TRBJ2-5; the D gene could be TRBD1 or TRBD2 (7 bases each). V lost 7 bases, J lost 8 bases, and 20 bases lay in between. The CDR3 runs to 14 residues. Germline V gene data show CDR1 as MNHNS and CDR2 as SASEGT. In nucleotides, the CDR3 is TGTGCCAGCACCAACCTCCGACAGGGACTAACCCAGTACTTC. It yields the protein CASTNLRQGLTQYF.

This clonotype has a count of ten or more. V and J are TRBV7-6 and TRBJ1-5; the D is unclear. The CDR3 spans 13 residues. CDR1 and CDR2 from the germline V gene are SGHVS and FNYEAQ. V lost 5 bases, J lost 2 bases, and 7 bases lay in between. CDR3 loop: CASSRGGNQPQHF. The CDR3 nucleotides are TGTGCCAGCAGCCGAGGAGGCAATCAGCCCCAGCATTTT.

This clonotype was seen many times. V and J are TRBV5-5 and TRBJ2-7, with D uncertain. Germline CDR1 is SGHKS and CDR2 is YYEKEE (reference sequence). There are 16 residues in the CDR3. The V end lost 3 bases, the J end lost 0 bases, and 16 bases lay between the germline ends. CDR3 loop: CASSSVGKTNSYEQYF. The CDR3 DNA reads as TGTGCCAGCAGCTCCGTTGGGAAGACCAACTCCTACGAGCAGTACTTC.

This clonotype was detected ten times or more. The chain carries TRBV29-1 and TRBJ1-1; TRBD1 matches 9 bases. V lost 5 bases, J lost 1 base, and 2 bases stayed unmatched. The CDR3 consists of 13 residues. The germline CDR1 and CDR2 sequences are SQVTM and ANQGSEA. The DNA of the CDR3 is TGCAGCGTTACAGGGGGCAGGAACACTGAAGCTTTCTTT. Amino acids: CSVTGGRNTEAFF. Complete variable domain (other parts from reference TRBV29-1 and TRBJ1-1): SAVISQKPSRDICQRGTSLTIQCQVDSQVTMMFWYRQQPGQSLTLIATANQGSEATYESGFVIDKFPISRPNLTFSTLTVSNMSPEDSSIYLCSVTGGRNTEAFFGQGTRLTVV.

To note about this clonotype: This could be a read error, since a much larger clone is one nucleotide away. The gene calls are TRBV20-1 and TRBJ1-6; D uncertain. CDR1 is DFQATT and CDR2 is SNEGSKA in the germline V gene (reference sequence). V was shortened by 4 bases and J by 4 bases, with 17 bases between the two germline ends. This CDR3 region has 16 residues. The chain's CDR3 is CSATQRPLEYNSPLHF. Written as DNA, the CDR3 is TGCAGTGCTACGCAAAGACCGCTGGAATATAATTCACCCCTCCACTTT.

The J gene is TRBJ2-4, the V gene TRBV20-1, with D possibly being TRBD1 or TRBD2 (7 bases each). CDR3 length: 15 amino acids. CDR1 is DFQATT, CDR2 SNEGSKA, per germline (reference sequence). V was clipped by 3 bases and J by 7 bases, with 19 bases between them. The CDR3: CSASQLGGGANIQYF. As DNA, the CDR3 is TGCAGTGCTAGTCAGCTGGGAGGGGGCGCGAACATTCAGTACTTC.

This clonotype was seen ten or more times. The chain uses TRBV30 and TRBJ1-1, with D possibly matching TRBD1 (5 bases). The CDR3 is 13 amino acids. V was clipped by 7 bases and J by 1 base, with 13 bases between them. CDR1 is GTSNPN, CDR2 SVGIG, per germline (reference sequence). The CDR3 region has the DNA TGTGCCTACAGTCGGACAACGAACACTGAAGCTTTCTTT. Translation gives CAYSRTTNTEAFF.

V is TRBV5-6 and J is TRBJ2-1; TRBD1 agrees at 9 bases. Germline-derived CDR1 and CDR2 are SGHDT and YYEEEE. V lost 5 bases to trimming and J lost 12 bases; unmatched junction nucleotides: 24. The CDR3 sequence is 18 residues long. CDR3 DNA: TGTGCCAGCAGGTTTTTTTTCCCGGGACAGGGCAGGGGGATGGGGCAGTTCTTC. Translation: CASRFFFPGQGRGMGQFF.

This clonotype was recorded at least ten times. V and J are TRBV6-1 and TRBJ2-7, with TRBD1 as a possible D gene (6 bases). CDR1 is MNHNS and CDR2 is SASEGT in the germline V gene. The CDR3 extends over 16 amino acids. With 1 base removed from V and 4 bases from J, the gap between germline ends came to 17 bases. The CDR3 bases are TGTGCCAGCAGTGAAGACTACAGGGTCGGTGGATACGAGCAGTACTTC. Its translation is CASSEDYRVGGYEQYF.

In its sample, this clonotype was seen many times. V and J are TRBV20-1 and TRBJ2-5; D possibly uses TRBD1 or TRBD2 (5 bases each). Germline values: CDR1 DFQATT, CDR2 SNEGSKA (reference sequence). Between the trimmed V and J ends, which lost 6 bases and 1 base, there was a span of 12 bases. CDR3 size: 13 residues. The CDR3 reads CSAPGPIQETQYF. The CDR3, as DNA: TGCAGTGCCCCGGGACCCATCCAAGAGACCCAGTACTTC.

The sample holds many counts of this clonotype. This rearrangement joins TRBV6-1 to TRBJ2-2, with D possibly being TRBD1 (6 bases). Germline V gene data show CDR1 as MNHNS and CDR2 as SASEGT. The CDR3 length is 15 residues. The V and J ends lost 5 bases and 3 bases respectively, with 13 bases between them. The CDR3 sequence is CASSPNGQYTGELFF. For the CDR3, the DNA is TGTGCCAGCAGTCCCAATGGACAGTACACCGGGGAGCTGTTTTTT.

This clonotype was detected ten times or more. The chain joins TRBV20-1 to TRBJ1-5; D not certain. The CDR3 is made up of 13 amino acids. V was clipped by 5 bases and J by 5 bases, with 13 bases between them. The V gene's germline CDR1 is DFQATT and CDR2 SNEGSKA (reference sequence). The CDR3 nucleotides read TGCAGTGCTGTTCATCGTTCGTATCAGCCCCAGCATTTT. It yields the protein CSAVHRSYQPQHF.

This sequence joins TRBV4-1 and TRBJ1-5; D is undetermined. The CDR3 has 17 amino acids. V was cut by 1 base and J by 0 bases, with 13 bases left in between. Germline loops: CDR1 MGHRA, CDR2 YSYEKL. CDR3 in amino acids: CASSQGVGGYSNQPQHF. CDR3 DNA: TGCGCCAGCAGCCAAGGGGTCGGTGGCTATAGCAATCAGCCCCAGCATTTT.

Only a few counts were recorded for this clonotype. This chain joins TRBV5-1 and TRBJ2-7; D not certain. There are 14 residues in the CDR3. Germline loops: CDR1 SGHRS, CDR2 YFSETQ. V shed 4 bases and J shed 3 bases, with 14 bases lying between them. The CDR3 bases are TGCGCCAGCAGCCCGGACGGTGATGTCTACGAGCAGTACTTC. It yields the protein CASSPDGDVYEQYF.

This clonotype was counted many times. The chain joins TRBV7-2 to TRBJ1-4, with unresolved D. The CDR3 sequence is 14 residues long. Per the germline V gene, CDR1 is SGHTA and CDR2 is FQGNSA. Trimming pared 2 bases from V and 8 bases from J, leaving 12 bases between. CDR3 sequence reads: CASSLLTREEKLFF. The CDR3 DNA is TGTGCCAGCAGCTTACTCACCCGGGAAGAAAAACTGTTTTTT.

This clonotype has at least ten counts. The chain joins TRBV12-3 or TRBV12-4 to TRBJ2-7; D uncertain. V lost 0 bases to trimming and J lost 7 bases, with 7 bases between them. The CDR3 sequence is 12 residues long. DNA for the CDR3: TGTGCCAGCAGTTTAGCGGTCCGAGAGCAGTACTTC. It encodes CASSLAVREQYF.

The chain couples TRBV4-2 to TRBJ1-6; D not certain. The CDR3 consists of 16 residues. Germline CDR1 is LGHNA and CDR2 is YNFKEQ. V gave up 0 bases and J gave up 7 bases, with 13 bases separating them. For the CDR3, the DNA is TGTGCCAGCAGCCAAGATGTGAGGCAGTTCAATTCACCCCTCCACTTT. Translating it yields CASSQDVRQFNSPLHF.

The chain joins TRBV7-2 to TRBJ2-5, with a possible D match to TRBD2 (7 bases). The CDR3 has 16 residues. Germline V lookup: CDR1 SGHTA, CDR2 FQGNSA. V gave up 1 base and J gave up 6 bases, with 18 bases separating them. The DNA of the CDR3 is TGTGCCAGCAGCTTAGTATTGACGGGGGGCCCAAAGACCCAGTACTTC. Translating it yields CASSLVLTGGPKTQYF.

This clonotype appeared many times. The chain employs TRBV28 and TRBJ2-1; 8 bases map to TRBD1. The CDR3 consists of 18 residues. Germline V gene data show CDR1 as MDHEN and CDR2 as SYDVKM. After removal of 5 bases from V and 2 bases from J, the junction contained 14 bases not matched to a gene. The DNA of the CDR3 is TGTGCCAGCAGTCTTAGGACAGGGATTGGTCGTACCTACAATGAGCAGTTCTTC. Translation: CASSLRTGIGRTYNEQFF.

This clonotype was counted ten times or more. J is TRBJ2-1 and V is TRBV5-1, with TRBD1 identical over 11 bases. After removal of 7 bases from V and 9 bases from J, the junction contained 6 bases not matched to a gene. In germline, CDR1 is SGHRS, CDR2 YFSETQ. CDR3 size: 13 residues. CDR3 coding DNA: TGCGCCAGCGGAGGACAGGGGGCAGGTGAGCAGTTCTTC. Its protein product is CASGGQGAGEQFF.

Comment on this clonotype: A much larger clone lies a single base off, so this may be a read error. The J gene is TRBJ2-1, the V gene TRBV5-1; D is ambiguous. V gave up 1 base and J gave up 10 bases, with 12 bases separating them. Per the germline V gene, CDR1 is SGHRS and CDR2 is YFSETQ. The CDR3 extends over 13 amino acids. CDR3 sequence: CASSLLGSREQFF. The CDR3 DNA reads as TGCGCCAGCAGCTTGTTGGGTTCGCGGGAGCAGTTCTTC. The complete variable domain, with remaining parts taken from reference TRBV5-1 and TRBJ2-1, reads KAGVTQTPRYLIKTRGQQVTLSCSPISGHRSVSWYQQTPGQGLQFLFEYFSETQRNKGNFPGRFSGRQFSNSRSEMNVSTLELGDSALYLCASSLLGSREQFFGPGTRLTVL.